Below, one TCR beta chain is given with its context. Its cognate antigen has yet to be identified. Qualities for individual bases were not recorded, and no much larger clone is one base off. The record originates from a study of cytomegalovirus exposure and HLA in healthy donors (TCRdb year 2017). Concerning the study at large: According to an earlier analysis of 587 of the donors, about 180 million T cells yielded roughly 100 million unique TCR beta sequences and 276 Gb of sequence data. The aim of the study was to test whether cataloging public T cell receptors could identify signatures of past pathogen exposure. A separate validation cohort of 100 to 150 different subjects was used in addition to the approximately 610-subject first cohort. Alongside the repertoire data, information on donor age, sex, ethnicity and CMV serostatus was compiled. An early release that covered around 590 HLA-typed donors contained approximately 290 gigabases of sequencing data and 75 million to 100 million unique TCR sequences. Class I and class II HLA loci were covered by the typing at four-digit resolution. A later genetic analysis took genome-wide SNP genotypes for about three fifths of the roughly 670 donors and used that subset as a discovery cohort. Among about 370 genotyped donors of the cohort, an average of approximately 220,000 unique TCR beta nucleotide sequences was sequenced per donor, of which 15% to 20% were non-productive. Typing coverage varied by locus: about 620-630 donors for A, B, C, DRB1 and DQB1; under 550 for DQA1; 600 to 610 for DPA1; roughly 450 for DPB1. High-throughput TCR immunosequencing, statistical association of individual TCRs with disease status, and machine learning were combined to predict cytomegalovirus infection status. A later analysis re-analyzed previously published TCR beta repertoires from approximately 670 donors and added high-resolution HLA genotyping to study TCR occurrence patterns. All discovery cohort repertoires had been generated on a single sequencing platform. Rather than using new phenotypic data, the later analysis identified candidate immune exposures from TCR beta sequences and from how often those sequences occurred across donors. Among the roughly 390 genotyped donors, approximately 81% belonged to the genetic ancestry cluster associated with self-reported Caucasian donors. An earlier analysis of 587 of the donors used high-throughput TCR beta sequencing to judge whether each TCR beta V gene segment behaved as functional or pseudogenic. The T cell repertoires of several hundred subjects were profiled by immunosequencing and related to cytomegalovirus serostatus. Several DR-DQ haplotypes were handled as single units for association and clustering, since linkage in the cohort was strong. The paper as a whole reports these results and caveats: In vitro tests confirmed that a few of the cytomegalovirus-associated TCR beta chains recognize cytomegalovirus antigens. Because HLA typing was missing for some donors at each locus, association tests included only the typed subset. A further reported finding was that TCR beta sequences accurately predicted the HLA-A and HLA-B alleles for most subjects in the first cohort. A total of 150 to 200 TCR beta chains were listed by the study as associated with cytomegalovirus. At a false discovery rate of 0.05, a later analysis linked 16,951 TCR beta sequences to specific HLA alleles. A later analysis reported that several top co-occurrence clusters appeared linked to parvovirus B19, influenza, CMV and Epstein-Barr virus. Cytomegalovirus status was reported to be diagnosed by the classifier with high specificity and sensitivity in both the original and validation cohorts. The authors suggested that the approach could potentially be generalized to other disease states and immunological phenotypes. Compared with equally common non-associated chains, HLA-associated TCR beta chains in a later analysis were more clonally expanded and had lower generation probabilities. The only immune exposure information available for the cohort was CMV serostatus. In an earlier analysis of approximately 600 of the donors, most TCR beta V segments were observed in productive rearrangements about 90% or about 30% of the time, broadly matching IMGT annotations. Compared with the roughly 720-donor mean, donors in an Asian-associated ancestry cluster had fewer N-insertions in productive TCRs, according to a later genetic analysis. Correlated functional status among segregating V segments might be attributable to linkage disequilibrium, but an unknown experimental factor could not be ruled out. Some IMGT-functional V segments, including TRBV6-2 and TRBV6-3, could not be distinguished by the 87-base-pair reads and were therefore excluded. Most CMV-associated TCR beta chains appeared to be HLA-restricted in a later analysis, and the HLA associations seemed to be driven largely by CMV exposure. Because counts were too low, around 18 rarely observed V segments, including chromosome 9 orphons, were left out of the earlier analysis of 587 of the donors. A group of highly shared sequence variants was considered likely to be a technical artifact of the sequencing pipeline. Most TCR sequences were seen in very few donors, while some public TCRs were found in many individuals. Presence/absence analyses assumed roughly uniform sequencing depth across donors, an assumption that may not hold. According to a later analysis, TCR association rates differed among HLA loci, with DRB1 alleles showing the most associated TCRs and HLA-C alleles showing the fewest. In this cohort, only TCR beta chains were sequenced, and detectable features were limited by the absence of alpha or paired-chain data. When HLA alleles, especially DR and DQ, strongly co-occurred, TCR associations were difficult to assign to individual alleles. In a later genetic analysis, a missense DCLRE1C variant was associated with V-gene and J-gene trimming of TCR beta chains, and the association was replicated in an independent cohort.

Library preparation employed the immunoSEQ multiplex PCR assay. For the multiplex PCR, a mixture combining 60 forward primers for TCR Vbeta segments and 13 reverse primers for TCR Jbeta segments was used. The CDR3 region of rearranged TCR beta genes was amplified from genomic DNA by a multiplex PCR assay. The amplified TCR beta libraries were sequenced on the Illumina HiSeq System as 87-base-pair reads. As for the authors' bioinformatics: A later analysis tallied 70 million to 100 million unique TCR beta chains across the 700 or so repertoires, and about 10 million of those chains were shared by two or more donors. Raw reads were error-corrected and collapsed into unique sequences by a nearest-neighbor algorithm in which closely related sequences were merged to remove PCR and sequencing errors. CDR3 sequences were aligned to IMGT reference sequences to assign V, D and J gene segments. For a sequence to be retained, a match of at least six nucleotides to both a V gene segment and a J gene segment was required. Rearrangements were called productive when the CDR3 lacked stop codons and stayed in frame with V and J; all others were non-productive. CDR3 was defined by IMGT convention, running from the second conserved V-encoded cysteine to the conserved J-encoded phenylalanine. Sequences without an unambiguous match to a single V gene segment were excluded from the earlier analysis of 450 to 650 of the donors. In an earlier analysis of some 590 of the donors, a V segment was called functional when productive rearrangements were above 56.7%, and segregating when the standard deviation between donors exceeded 5%. A statistical classification framework was built for diagnosing cytomegalovirus status from the catalog of TCR beta chain sequences. In a later analysis, V and J genes were assigned by comparing TCR nucleotide sequences against IMGT/GENE-DB human TR gene sequences. Using the TCRdist pipeline, a later analysis assigned CDR3 sequences along with most-parsimonious VDJ recombination scenarios. A later analysis defined each TCR beta chain by its CDR3 amino acid sequence plus V-gene family, and excluded reads lacking a unique V-gene family. A later analysis removed roughly 590 highly shared, low-generation-probability nucleotide sequences to deal with suspected cross-contamination and a sequencing artifact. For each public chain, a later analysis derived a clonal expansion index from normalized ranks of inferred template counts within each repertoire. Generation probabilities in a later analysis came from a VDJ recombination model fitted to out-of-frame rearrangements, and those results were checked against IGoR. Hypergeometric tests were used in a later analysis to score TCR-TCR, TCR-HLA and TCR-CMV co-occurrence, with a repertoire-size bias correction applied to the TCR pairs. False discovery rates were estimated in a later analysis by permuting HLA or CMV assignments 20 times. In a later analysis, co-occurring TCRs were grouped with DBSCAN, and TCRdist sequence similarity was added when clustering was performed within HLA-allele-positive subsets. Repertoires with fewer than 30,000 or more than 120,000 public chains were left out of co-occurrence clustering, as were five repertoires with anomalous nucleotide sharing. Imported from immuneACCESS, the table was reduced by TCRdb to in-frame sequences with V and J called. These copies leave out some clones; in studies compared against another copy, an unresolved V gene accounts for under half, and the cause of the remainder is not known. V and J calls and clone size are as listed in that table; D and trimming were resolved from the DNA. The sample data list about 160,000 clones, and around 77% of these were observed just once. The ten top clones hold around 1% of the sample.

V sheds 0 bases and J sheds 10 bases, leaving 7 bases between their ends. Taken from cysteine to phenylalanine, the CDR3 has 11 residues. CDR3 DNA is the only sequence kept; it has 33 bases, read in frame from the first base. The CDR1 and CDR2 encoded by the germline V gene are SQVTM and ANQGSEA. The cohort consisted of hundreds of healthy bone marrow donors. At the time of sampling, all cohort members were nominally healthy, though unrecorded immune exposures were likely present. The donor was CMV seronegative and was included in the group of under 450 seronegative cohort members. Each donor provided a peripheral blood sample, and peripheral blood mononuclear cells were used for TCR beta sequencing. Genomic DNA extraction from the blood cell samples was performed with the Qiagen DNeasy Blood Extraction Kit.

Specimen: PBMCs. The clonotype originates from a woman between 40 and 55 years old in good health and CMV-seronegative. Rearrangement joined TRBV29-1 to TRBJ2-1, with the D gene too uncertain to name. The bases read TGCAGCGTTGAAGAGAGAGTCGAGCAGTTCTTC. Translated, it reads CSVEERVEQFF.